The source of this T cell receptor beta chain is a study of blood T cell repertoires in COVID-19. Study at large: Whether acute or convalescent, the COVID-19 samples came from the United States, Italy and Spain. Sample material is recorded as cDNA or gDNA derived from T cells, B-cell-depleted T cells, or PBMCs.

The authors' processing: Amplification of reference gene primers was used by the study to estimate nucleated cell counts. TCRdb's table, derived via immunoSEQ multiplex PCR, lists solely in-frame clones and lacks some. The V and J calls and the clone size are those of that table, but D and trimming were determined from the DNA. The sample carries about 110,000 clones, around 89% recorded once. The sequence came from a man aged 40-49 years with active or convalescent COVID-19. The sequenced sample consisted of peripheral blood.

The CDR3 DNA is TGTGCCAGCAGCGTAAAGGGAGACTCTGGAAACACCATATATTTT. Translation gives CASSVKGDSGNTIYF. The chain carries TRBV9 and TRBJ1-3; D remains unclear. CDR3 size: 15 residues. Trimming pared 1 base from V and 0 bases from J, leaving 8 bases between. CDR1 SGDLS and CDR2 YYNGEE come from the germline V gene.